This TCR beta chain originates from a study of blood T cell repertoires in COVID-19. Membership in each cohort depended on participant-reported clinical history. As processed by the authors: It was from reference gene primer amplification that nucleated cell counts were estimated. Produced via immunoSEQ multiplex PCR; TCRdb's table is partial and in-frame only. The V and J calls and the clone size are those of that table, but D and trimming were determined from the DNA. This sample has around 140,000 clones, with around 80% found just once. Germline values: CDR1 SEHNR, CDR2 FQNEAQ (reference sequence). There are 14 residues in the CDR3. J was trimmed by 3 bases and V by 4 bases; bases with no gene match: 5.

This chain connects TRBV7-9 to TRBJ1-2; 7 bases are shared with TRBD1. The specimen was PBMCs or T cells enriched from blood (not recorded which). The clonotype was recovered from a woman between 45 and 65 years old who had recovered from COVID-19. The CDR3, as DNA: TGTGCCAGCAGCTCCTCAGGGGGAGACTATGGCTACACCTTC. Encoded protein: CASSSSGGDYGYTF.